The clone carrying this T cell receptor beta chain has a handful of counts. What it binds is not known. Looked up from germline, CDR1 is DFQATT and CDR2 is SNEGSKA (reference sequence). The germline V and J ends were trimmed by 6 bases and 1 base, with 18 bases remaining between them. The CDR3 consists of 15 residues. This record belongs to a study of T cell repertoires in cytomegalovirus infection. MiXCR, applied by TCRdb to the reads, yields one record per CDR3 protein. Of around 280,000 distinct CDR3 sequences in the sample, roughly an eighth were seen once. Findings of the study overall: It was HLA-C-restricted CMV-specific TCR beta clonotypes that dominated the response ex vivo.

The chain carries TRBV20-1 and TRBJ1-1; TRBD1 is a possible D gene (6 bases). This sequence originates from a human donor in good health (CMV status not recorded). Some clones in this sample may be carry-over from other donors' samples. Input material: PBMCs. CDR3 sequence (DNA): TGCAGTGCCAAGGACCCGGGACATACGAACACTGAAGCTTTCTTT. Protein product: CSAKDPGHTNTEAFF.